This T cell receptor beta chain was found in a study of blood T cell repertoires in COVID-19. This CDR3 spans 13 amino acids. The ends were cut back, 6 bases at V and 7 bases at J, with 12 bases in the middle. Sequenced by immunoSEQ multiplex PCR; TCRdb stores in-frame clones only, minus some. The sample has roughly 380,000 clones; more than 75% are singletons. Recruitment covered about two dozen US areas and drew participants whose ages spanned roughly 18 to 100 years. The rearrangement uses TRBV12-3 or TRBV12-4 and TRBJ2-2; weak D call: TRBD2 (5 bases). The receptor was derived from a man in his thirties or forties who had recovered from COVID-19. Sequencing used PBMCs or T cells enriched from blood (not recorded which). The CDR3 sequence is CASSHPGSGELFF. The CDR3 DNA reads as TGTGCCAGCAGCCACCCGGGAAGCGGGGAGCTGTTTTTT.